Listed here are 5 T cell receptor beta chains from one sample, sequenced in a study of liver allograft versus peripheral blood T cells. Study in general: Transplanted-liver and recipient peripheral blood T cell receptor repertoires were compared.

One entry per CDR3 protein, called by TCRdb with MiXCR from the reads. The data contain approximately 9,000 distinct CDR3 sequences, about a fifth of them seen just once; the ten biggest clones take up about 1.2%. Every receptor here comes from a human patient who had a liver transplant. Some T cells may be provided by the graft donor.

This clonotype came up many times. The CDR3 reads CAWSLADTQYF. DNA for the CDR3: TGTGCCTGGAGCCTCGCAGATACGCAGTATTTT. V usage is TRBV30 and J usage is TRBJ2-3; D unclear. Per the germline V gene, CDR1 is GTSNPN and CDR2 is SVGIG (reference sequence). V was shortened by 3 bases and J by 4 bases, with 5 bases between the two germline ends. The CDR3 is 11 residues long.

This clonotype was observed many times. The chain's CDR3 is CASSPYSNQPQHF. The DNA for the CDR3 is TGTGCCAGCTCACCATATAGCAATCAGCCCCAGCATTTT. The V gene is TRBV18, the J gene TRBJ1-5, with D uncertain. V was pared by 2 bases and J by 0 bases, with 2 bases between. Germline CDR1 KGHSH, CDR2 LQKENI. This CDR3 has 13 amino acids.

This clonotype has just a few counts. The CDR3 nucleotides are TGTGCCAGCAGCTTAGAGGGCGGGGAGCTGTTTTTT. This translates into CASSLEGGELFF. The genes are TRBV7-9 and TRBJ2-2; D is ambiguous. The CDR3 has 12 residues. Germline values: CDR1 SEHNR, CDR2 FQNEAQ (reference sequence). Between the trimmed V and J ends, which lost 1 base and 7 bases, there was a span of 4 bases.

This clonotype has at least ten counts. The rearrangement uses TRBV10-3 and TRBJ1-2; 8 bases agree with TRBD1. This CDR3 has 14 amino acids. From germline, CDR1 is ENHRY and CDR2 SYGVKD. V was pared by 3 bases and J by 5 bases, with 5 bases of the junction left unmatched. The CDR3 nucleotides read TGTGCCATCAGTGAACAGGGGGAAATGTATGGCTACACCTTC. Residues: CAISEQGEMYGYTF.

This clonotype was detected a few times. The chain carries TRBV20-1 and TRBJ2-7, with D tentatively TRBD1 (6 bases). There are 11 residues in the CDR3. The V gene's germline CDR1 is DFQATT and CDR2 SNEGSKA (reference sequence). V was cut by 6 bases and J by 4 bases, with 10 bases left in between. The CDR3 bases are TGCAGTGCCCCCAGGGGATACGAGCAGTACTTC. It codes for CSAPRGYEQYF.